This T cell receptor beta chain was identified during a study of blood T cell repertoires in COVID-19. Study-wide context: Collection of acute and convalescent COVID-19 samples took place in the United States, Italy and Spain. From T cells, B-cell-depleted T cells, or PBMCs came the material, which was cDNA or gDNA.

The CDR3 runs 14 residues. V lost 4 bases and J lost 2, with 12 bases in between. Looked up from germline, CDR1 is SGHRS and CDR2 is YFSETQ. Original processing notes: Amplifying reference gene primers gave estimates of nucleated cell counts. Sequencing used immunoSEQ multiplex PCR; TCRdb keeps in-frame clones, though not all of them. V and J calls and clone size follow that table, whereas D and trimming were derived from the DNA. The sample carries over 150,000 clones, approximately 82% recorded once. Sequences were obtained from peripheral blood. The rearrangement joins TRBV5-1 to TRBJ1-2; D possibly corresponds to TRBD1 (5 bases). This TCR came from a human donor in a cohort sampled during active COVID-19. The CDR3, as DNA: TGCGCCAGCAGCCAGGTGACAGCGAACTATGGCTACACCTTC. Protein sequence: CASSQVTANYGYTF. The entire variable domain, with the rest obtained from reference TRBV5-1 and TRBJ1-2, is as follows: KAGVTQTPRYLIKTRGQQVTLSCSPISGHRSVSWYQQTPGQGLQFLFEYFSETQRNKGNFPGRFSGRQFSNSRSEMNVSTLELGDSALYLCASSQVTANYGYTFGSGTRLTVV.